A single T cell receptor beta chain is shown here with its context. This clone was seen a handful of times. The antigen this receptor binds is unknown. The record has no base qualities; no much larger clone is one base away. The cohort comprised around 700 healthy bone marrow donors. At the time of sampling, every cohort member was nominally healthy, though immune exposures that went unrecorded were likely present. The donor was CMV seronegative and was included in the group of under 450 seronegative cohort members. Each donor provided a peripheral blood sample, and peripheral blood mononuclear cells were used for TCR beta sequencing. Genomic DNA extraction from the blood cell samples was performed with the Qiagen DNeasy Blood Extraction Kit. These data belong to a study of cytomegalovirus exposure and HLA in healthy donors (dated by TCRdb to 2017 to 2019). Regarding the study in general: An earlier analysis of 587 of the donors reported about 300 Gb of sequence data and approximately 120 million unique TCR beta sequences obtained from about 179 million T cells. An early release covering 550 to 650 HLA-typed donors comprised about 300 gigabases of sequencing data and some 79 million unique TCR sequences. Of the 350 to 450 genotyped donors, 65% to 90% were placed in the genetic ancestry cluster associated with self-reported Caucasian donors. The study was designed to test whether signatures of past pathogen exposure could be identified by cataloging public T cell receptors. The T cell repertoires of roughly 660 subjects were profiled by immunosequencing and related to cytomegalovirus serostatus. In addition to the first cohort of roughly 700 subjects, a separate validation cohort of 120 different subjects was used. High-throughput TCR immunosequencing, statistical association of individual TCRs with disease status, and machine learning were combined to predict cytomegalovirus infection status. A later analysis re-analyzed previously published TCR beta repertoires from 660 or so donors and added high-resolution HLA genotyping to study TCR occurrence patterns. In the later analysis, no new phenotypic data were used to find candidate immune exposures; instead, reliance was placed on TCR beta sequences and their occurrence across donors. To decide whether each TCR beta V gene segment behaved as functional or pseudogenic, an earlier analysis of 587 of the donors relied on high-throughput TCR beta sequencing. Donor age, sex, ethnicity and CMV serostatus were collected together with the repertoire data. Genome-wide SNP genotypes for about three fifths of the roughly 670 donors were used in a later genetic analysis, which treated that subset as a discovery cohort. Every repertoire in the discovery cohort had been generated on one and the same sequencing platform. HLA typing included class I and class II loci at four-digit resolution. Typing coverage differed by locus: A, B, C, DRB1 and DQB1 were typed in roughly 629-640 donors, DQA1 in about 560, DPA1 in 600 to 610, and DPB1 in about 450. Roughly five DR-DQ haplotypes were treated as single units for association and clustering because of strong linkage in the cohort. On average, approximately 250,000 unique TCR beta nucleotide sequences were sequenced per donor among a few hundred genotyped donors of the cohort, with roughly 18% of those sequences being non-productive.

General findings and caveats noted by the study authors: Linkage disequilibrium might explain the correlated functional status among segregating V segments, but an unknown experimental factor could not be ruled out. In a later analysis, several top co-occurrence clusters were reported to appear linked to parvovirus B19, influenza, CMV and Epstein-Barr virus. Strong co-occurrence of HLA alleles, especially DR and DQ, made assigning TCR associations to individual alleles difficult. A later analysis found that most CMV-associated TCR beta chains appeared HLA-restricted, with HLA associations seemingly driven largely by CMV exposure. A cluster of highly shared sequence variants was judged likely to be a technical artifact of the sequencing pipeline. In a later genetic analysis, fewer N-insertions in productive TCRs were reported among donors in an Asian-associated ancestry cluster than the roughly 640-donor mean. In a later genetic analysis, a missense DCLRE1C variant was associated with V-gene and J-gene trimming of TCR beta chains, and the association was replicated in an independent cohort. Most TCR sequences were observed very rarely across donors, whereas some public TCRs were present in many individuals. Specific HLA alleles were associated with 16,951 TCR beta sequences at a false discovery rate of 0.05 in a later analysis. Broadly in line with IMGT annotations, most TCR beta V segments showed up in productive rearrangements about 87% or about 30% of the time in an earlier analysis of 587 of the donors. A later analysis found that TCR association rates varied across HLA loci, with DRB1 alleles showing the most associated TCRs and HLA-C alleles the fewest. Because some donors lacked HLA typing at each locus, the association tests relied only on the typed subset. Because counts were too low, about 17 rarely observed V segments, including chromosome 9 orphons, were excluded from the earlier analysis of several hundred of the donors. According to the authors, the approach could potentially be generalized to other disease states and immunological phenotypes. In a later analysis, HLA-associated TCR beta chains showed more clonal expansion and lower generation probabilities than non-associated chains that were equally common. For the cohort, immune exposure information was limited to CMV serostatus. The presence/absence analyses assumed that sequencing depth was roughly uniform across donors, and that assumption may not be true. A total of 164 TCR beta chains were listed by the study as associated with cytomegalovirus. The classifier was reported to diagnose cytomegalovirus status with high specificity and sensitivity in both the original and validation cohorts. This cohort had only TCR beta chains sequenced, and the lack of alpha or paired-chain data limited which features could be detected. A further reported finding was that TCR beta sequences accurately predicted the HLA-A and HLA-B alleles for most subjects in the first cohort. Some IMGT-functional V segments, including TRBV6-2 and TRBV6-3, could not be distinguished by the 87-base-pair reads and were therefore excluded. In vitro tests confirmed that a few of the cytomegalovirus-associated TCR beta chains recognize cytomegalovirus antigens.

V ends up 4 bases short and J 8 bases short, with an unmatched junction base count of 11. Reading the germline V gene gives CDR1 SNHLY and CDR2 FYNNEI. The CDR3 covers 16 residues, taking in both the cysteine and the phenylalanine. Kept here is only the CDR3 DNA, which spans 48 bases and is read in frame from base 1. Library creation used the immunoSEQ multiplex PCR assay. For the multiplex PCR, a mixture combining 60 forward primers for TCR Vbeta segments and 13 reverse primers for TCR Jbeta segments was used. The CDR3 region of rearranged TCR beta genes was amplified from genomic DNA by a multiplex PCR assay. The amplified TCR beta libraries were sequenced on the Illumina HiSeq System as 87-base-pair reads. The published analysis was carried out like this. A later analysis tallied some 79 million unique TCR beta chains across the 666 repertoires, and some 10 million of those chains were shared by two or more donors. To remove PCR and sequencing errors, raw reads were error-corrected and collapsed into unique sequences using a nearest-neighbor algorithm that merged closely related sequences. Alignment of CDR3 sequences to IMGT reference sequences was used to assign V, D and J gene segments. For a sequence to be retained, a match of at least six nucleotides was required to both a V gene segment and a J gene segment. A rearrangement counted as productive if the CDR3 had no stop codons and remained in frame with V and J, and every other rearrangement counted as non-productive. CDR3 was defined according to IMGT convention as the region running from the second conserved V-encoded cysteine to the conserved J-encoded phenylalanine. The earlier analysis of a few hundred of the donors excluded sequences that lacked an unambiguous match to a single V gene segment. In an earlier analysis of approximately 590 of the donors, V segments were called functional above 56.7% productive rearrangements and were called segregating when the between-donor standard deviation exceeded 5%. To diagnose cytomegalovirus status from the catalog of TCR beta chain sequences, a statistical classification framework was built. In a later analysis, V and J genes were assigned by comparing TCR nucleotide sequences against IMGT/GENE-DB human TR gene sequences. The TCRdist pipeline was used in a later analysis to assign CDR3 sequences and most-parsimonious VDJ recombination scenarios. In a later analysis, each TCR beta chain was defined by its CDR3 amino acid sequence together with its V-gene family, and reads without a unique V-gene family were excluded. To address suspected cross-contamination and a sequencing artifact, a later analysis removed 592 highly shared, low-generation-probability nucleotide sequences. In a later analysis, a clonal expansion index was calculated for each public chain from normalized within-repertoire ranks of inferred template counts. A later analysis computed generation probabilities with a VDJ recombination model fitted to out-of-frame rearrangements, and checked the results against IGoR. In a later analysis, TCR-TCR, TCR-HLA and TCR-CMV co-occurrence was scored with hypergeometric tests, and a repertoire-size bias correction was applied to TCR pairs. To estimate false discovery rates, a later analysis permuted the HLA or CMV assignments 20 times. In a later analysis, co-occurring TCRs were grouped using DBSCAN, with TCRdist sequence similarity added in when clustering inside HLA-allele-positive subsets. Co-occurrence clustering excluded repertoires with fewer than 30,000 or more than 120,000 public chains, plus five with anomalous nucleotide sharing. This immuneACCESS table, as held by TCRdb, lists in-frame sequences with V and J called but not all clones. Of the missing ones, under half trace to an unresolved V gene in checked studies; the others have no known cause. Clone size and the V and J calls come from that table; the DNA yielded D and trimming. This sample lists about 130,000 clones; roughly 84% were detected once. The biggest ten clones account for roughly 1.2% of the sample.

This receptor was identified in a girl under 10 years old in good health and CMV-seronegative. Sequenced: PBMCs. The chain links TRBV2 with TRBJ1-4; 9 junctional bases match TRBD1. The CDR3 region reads CASSVTPGTGNEKLFF. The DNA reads TGTGCCAGCAGTGTAACTCCCGGGACAGGGAACGAAAAACTGTTTTTT.